The 24 T cell receptor beta chains listed next were all sequenced from one sample in a study of early T cells in non-severe SARS-CoV-2 infection. Via MiXCR, TCRdb re-called the 5' RACE reads, giving one row per CDR3 protein. This table has approximately 74,000 distinct CDR3 sequences, 13% to 15% appearing once. The sample consisted of whole blood. These receptors all stem from an adult who was a healthcare worker with PCR-confirmed SARS-CoV-2 infection or an uninfected control (not recorded which).

This clonotype has only a few counts. The chain is built from TRBV30 and TRBJ1-5; D gene ambiguous. Trimming removed 2 bases at V and 7 bases at J, with 15 bases between. The CDR3 totals 14 residues. The V gene's germline CDR1 is GTSNPN and CDR2 SVGIG (reference sequence). The CDR3 coding sequence is TGTGCCTGGAGTACTGGGAACGTAGAACAGCCCCAGCATTTT. The encoded protein is CAWSTGNVEQPQHF.

This clonotype has just one count. This sequence joins TRBV6-1 and TRBJ2-3; 7 nucleotides match TRBD2. Germline V gives CDR1 MNHNS, CDR2 SASEGT. Germline trimming cut 7 bases from V and 1 base from J; bases unmatched to any gene: 2. The CDR3 spans 13 residues. The CDR3 is CASKAGGTDTQYF. The DNA of the CDR3 is TGTGCCAGCAAGGCGGGAGGCACAGATACGCAGTATTTT.

The chain carries TRBV7-9 and TRBJ1-1, with D possibly matching TRBD1 (5 bases). V lost 2 bases and J lost 1, with 11 bases in between. CDR1 is SEHNR, CDR2 FQNEAQ, per germline (reference sequence). The CDR3 length is 15 residues. CDR3 amino acids: CASSLSRQKNTEAFF. The DNA for the CDR3 is TGTGCCAGCAGCTTATCCCGACAGAAGAACACTGAAGCTTTCTTT.

The rearrangement links TRBV5-1 to TRBJ1-2; 9 nucleotides align to TRBD1. With 4 bases clipped from V and 8 bases from J, the junction kept 9 bases outside the gene matches. The CDR3 contains 14 residues. In germline, CDR1 is SGHRS, CDR2 YFSETQ. DNA of the CDR3: TGCGCCAGCAGCCTCAGCGGGACAGGGAGAGGCTACACCTTC. Encoded protein: CASSLSGTGRGYTF. Variable domain in full (rest from reference TRBV5-1 and TRBJ1-2): KAGVTQTPRYLIKTRGQQVTLSCSPISGHRSVSWYQQTPGQGLQFLFEYFSETQRNKGNFPGRFSGRQFSNSRSEMNVSTLELGDSALYLCASSLSGTGRGYTFGSGTRLTVV.

J is TRBJ2-7 and V is TRBV28; D possibly corresponds to TRBD2 (6 bases). The V gene lost 5 bases and the J gene lost 2 bases, with 10 bases spanning the gap. The CDR3 has 13 amino acids. From germline, CDR1 is MDHEN and CDR2 SYDVKM. The CDR3, as DNA: TGTGCCAGCAGTGGAGGGTTCGCCTACGAGCAGTACTTC. Translation: CASSGGFAYEQYF.

This clonotype has more than one count but fewer than ten. The chain links TRBV5-1 to TRBJ1-1; TRBD1 might be the D (6 bases). The CDR3 runs 12 residues. The germline V and J ends were trimmed by 4 bases and 8 bases, with 12 bases remaining between them. Germline CDR1 and CDR2: SGHRS and YFSETQ. The CDR3 DNA sequence: TGCGCCAGCAGCACGGGGACAACCGAAGCTTTCTTT. Its protein product is CASSTGTTEAFF.

The chain joins TRBV29-1 to TRBJ2-5; 12 nucleotides match TRBD2. CDR3 length: 18 residues. The V and J ends lost 0 bases and 5 bases, in that order; junction bases with no gene match: 13. Germline V gene data show CDR1 as SQVTM and CDR2 as ANQGSEA. The CDR3 protein is CSVEDPWASGGASETQYF. In DNA form, the CDR3 reads TGCAGCGTTGAAGATCCTTGGGCTAGCGGGGGGGCCAGTGAGACCCAGTACTTC.

In this sample, this clonotype turned up a few times. The chain links TRBV28 to TRBJ2-1; 8 nucleotides match TRBD2. After removal of 3 bases from V and 4 bases from J, the junction contained 5 bases not matched to a gene. CDR1 and CDR2 (germline): MDHEN, SYDVKM. The CDR3 is made up of 15 amino acids. DNA for the CDR3: TGTGCCAGCAGTTTCGCGGGGGGACTATACAATGAGCAGTTCTTC. Its protein is CASSFAGGLYNEQFF.

On this clonotype itself: Compared with germline, one end of the junction differs, possibly owing to a read error. The genes are TRBV12-3 or TRBV12-4 and TRBJ1-1, with a tentative D call TRBD1 (5 bases). The length of the CDR3 is 14 residues. The chain's CDR3 is CTSTTTRVSTEAFF. In DNA, the CDR3 is TGTACCAGTACCACCACCAGGGTGAGCACTGAAGCTTTCTTT.

The chain employs TRBV11-2 and TRBJ2-1; 8 bases match TRBD1. CDR1 is SGHAT, CDR2 FQNNGV, per germline. Losses at the gene ends were 7 bases for V and 7 bases for J; bases not matched to a gene: 6. The CDR3 runs 13 residues. The CDR3 coding sequence is TGTGCCAGCACCGCTACAGGGGGGAATGAGCAGTTCTTC. As protein: CASTATGGNEQFF.

The chain combines TRBV7-2 with TRBJ2-3; D is uncertain. V lost 5 bases to trimming and J lost 8 bases, with 20 bases between them. CDR1 and CDR2 from the germline V gene are SGHTA and FQGNSA. The CDR3 loop spans 15 amino acids. CDR3 DNA sequence: TGTGCCAGCAGCCCCCGGAGTGAGCGCGAGGCTACGCAGTATTTT. Amino acids: CASSPRSEREATQYF.

This clonotype was detected once. The chain carries TRBV6-1 and TRBJ1-5; no clear D. The CDR3 covers 14 residues. V shed 3 bases and J shed 4 bases, with 10 bases lying between them. Germline assignment: CDR1 MNHNS and CDR2 SASEGT. CDR3 protein: CASSDGRFNQPQHF. CDR3 coding DNA: TGTGCCAGCAGTGACGGGCGGTTTAATCAGCCCCAGCATTTT.

At least ten counts were recorded for this clonotype. The genes are TRBV29-1 and TRBJ2-1; D gene uncertain. The V end lost 8 bases, the J end lost 6 bases, and 11 bases lay between the germline ends. This CDR3 has 11 residues. The germline V gene encodes CDR1 SQVTM and CDR2 ANQGSEA. CDR3 DNA: TGCAGCTCATCACGGGTCAATGAGCAGTTCTTC. It is translated as CSSSRVNEQFF.

V gene TRBV5-1 combines with J gene TRBJ1-2; maybe TRBD1 (6 bases). V lost 5 bases to trimming and J lost 3 bases, with 17 bases between them. The CDR3 extends over 15 amino acids. Germline V gene lookup returns CDR1 SGHRS and CDR2 YFSETQ. CDR3 sequence (DNA): TGCGCCAGCAGGCCCTCTTCAGGGGTAGACTATGGCTACACCTTC. The encoded protein is CASRPSSGVDYGYTF. The full variable domain, in which reference TRBV5-1 and TRBJ1-2 provide the parts outside the CDR3, is KAGVTQTPRYLIKTRGQQVTLSCSPISGHRSVSWYQQTPGQGLQFLFEYFSETQRNKGNFPGRFSGRQFSNSRSEMNVSTLELGDSALYLCASRPSSGVDYGYTFGSGTRLTVV.

This chain joins TRBV9 and TRBJ2-3; 11 nucleotides line up with TRBD1. This CDR3 has 16 residues. The V gene's germline CDR1 is SGDLS and CDR2 YYNGEE. The ends lost 0 bases at V and 4 bases at J; junction bases unmatched: 4. CDR3 sequence reads: CASSVDGQGAADTQYF. The CDR3 DNA follows: TGTGCCAGCAGCGTAGATGGACAGGGGGCGGCAGATACGCAGTATTTT. Drawing the rest from reference TRBV9 and TRBJ2-3, the complete variable domain is DSGVTQTPKHLITATGQRVTLRCSPRSGDLSVYWYQQSLDQGLQFLIQYYNGEERAKGNILERFSAQQFPDLHSELNLSSLELGDSALYFCASSVDGQGAADTQYFGPGTRLTVL.

The chain has TRBV6-1 and TRBJ1-5; D is unresolved. Germline values: CDR1 MNHNS, CDR2 SASEGT. The CDR3 loop spans 17 amino acids. Trimming pared 6 bases from V and 1 base from J, leaving 19 bases between. This CDR3 is CASRPLPHISSNQPQHF. The DNA for the CDR3 is TGTGCCAGCAGGCCCTTACCTCATATCAGCAGCAATCAGCCCCAGCATTTT.

The chain joins TRBV6-6 to TRBJ2-3; D not resolved. Germline V gives CDR1 MNHNY, CDR2 SVGAGI (reference sequence). V was clipped by 7 bases and J by 5 bases, with 7 bases between them. This CDR3 comprises 11 residues. As DNA, the CDR3 is TGTGCCAGCACCTCGCGAGATACGCAGTATTTT. Amino acids: CASTSRDTQYF.

J is TRBJ2-1 and V is TRBV6-4; 9 bases are a match to TRBD2. CDR3 length: 16 residues. J gave up 4 bases and V 4 bases, and 8 bases lay outside the gene matches. Germline CDR1 reads MRHNA; CDR2 reads SNTAGT. The CDR3 region is CASSGRGGGSYNEQFF. The CDR3 bases are TGTGCCAGCAGTGGCCGCGGGGGGGGAAGTTACAATGAGCAGTTCTTC.

The chain joins TRBV30 to TRBJ2-7; D call uncertain. This CDR3 region has 13 residues. Germline values: CDR1 GTSNPN, CDR2 SVGIG (reference sequence). V was trimmed by 2 bases and J by 6 bases, leaving 14 bases between them. The CDR3 sequence is CAWSLIGNGEQYF. Here the CDR3 DNA reads TGTGCCTGGAGTTTAATAGGGAACGGCGAGCAGTACTTC.

V usage is TRBV11-3 and J usage is TRBJ2-1; TRBD2 matches 7 bases. J was trimmed by 8 bases and V by 2 bases; bases with no gene match: 3. The CDR3 spans 13 residues. CDR1 and CDR2 (germline): SGHNT, YENEEA. In nucleotides, the CDR3 is TGTGCCAGCAGCTTATCCGGGAGGCATGAGCAGTTCTTC. Protein product: CASSLSGRHEQFF.

The chain carries TRBV6-2 or TRBV6-3 and TRBJ2-5; D is undetermined. Trimming shortened V by 4 bases and J by 7 bases, and 10 bases separated the two germline ends. The CDR3 contains 12 residues. Germline V gives CDR1 MNHEY, CDR2 SVGEGT. CDR3 protein: CASSSAAWTQYF. For the CDR3, the DNA is TGTGCCAGCAGTTCAGCTGCGTGGACCCAGTACTTC.

This clonotype was counted a few times. The gene calls are TRBV7-2 and TRBJ2-3; TRBD2 matches 9 bases. V shed 4 bases and J 2 bases; nucleotides not matched to a gene: 4. Germline CDR1 reads SGHTA; CDR2 reads FQGNSA. The CDR3 loop spans 15 amino acids. CDR3 nucleotides: TGTGCCAGCAGCTCCTGGACTAGCGTCACAGATACGCAGTATTTT. Translated: CASSSWTSVTDTQYF. The entire variable domain, with the rest obtained from reference TRBV7-2 and TRBJ2-3, is as follows: GAGVSQSPSNKVTEKGKDVELRCDPISGHTALYWYRQSLGQGLEFLIYFQGNSAPDKSGLPSDRFSAERTGGSVSTLTIQRTQQEDSAVYLCASSSWTSVTDTQYFGPGTRLTVL.

There are a few counts of this clonotype. The chain is built from TRBV28 and TRBJ1-1; D remains ambiguous. The CDR3 runs 12 residues. V lost 7 bases and J 4 bases, leaving 10 bases between the germline ends. Germline V gene lookup returns CDR1 MDHEN and CDR2 SYDVKM. This chain's CDR3 is CASIDTGTEAFF. The CDR3 DNA sequence: TGTGCCAGCATTGACACGGGCACTGAAGCTTTCTTT.

This clonotype was counted once. The chain carries TRBV5-4 and TRBJ1-2; D is unresolved. The V gene's germline CDR1 is SGHNT and CDR2 YYREEE (reference sequence). The CDR3 spans 12 residues. Trimming cost V 4 bases and J 4 bases, with 8 bases left between them. CDR3 DNA: TGTGCCAGCAGCACCGAAAGCTATGGCTACACCTTC. This encodes CASSTESYGYTF. The full variable domain, with the rest looked up from reference TRBV5-4 and TRBJ1-2, is ETGVTQSPTHLIKTRGQQVTLRCSSQSGHNTVSWYQQALGQGPQFIFQYYREEENGRGNFPPRFSGLQFPNYSSELNVNALELDDSALYLCASSTESYGYTFGSGTRLTVV.